This T cell receptor (beta chain) originates from a study of CXCR3-negative and CXCR3-positive naive CD8 T cells. Study-level findings and limits: TRB CDR3s were more hydrophobic in CXCR3-positive than in CXCR3-negative naive cells.

This CDR3 spans 11 amino acids. CDR1 and CDR2 (germline): GTSNPN, SVGIG (reference sequence). With regard to this clonotype: Antigen: not known.

The TRB libraries of cDNA were built by UMI-labeled 5' RACE. TCRdb re-analyzed the 5' RACE reads; it lists each CDR3 protein once, without DNA. This repertoire comprises some 99,000 distinct CDR3 sequences; its ten largest clones make up less than 1.1%. The sorter processed each CD8+ T cell subset in triplicate at 250,000 to 300,000 cells apiece. Sequenced sample: naive CXCR3+ CD8+ T cells from blood. Subset meaning: CD45RO-CCR7+CD27+CD95- naive CD8+ T cells expressing CXCR3 (TNR3+). This receptor was identified in a human donor in good health. Some clones in this sample may be carry-over from other donors' samples. The genes are TRBV30 and TRBJ2-2; TCRdb selects TRBD2, and the lack of DNA leaves this call unchecked. The CDR3 here is CAWGPAGELFF.